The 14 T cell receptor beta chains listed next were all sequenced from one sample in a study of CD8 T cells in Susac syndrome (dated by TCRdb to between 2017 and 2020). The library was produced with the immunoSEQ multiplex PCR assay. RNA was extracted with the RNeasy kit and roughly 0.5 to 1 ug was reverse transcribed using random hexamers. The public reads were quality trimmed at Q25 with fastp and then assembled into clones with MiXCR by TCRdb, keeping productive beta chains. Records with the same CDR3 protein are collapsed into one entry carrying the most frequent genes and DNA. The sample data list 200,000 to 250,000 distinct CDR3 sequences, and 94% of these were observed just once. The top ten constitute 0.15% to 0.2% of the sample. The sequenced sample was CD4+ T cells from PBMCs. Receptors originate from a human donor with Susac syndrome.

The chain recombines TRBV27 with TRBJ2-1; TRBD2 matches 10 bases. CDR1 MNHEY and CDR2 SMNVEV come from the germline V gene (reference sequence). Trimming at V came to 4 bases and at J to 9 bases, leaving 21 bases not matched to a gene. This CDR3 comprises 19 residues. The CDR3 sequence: CASSSPLRTSGTLVFEQFF. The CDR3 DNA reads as TGTGCCAGCAGTTCTCCGCTAAGGACTAGCGGCACACTGGTTTTTGAGCAGTTCTTC.

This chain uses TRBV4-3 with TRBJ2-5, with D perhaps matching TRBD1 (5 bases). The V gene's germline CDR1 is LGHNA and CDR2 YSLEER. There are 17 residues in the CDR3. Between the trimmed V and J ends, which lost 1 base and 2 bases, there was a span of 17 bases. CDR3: CASSQVALGRTQETQYF. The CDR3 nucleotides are TGCGCCAGCAGCCAAGTGGCCCTAGGGCGGACACAAGAGACCCAGTACTTC.

The CDR3 region is CASSKTGASQPQHF. The CDR3 nucleotides read TGTGCCAGCAGTAAGACGGGGGCAAGTCAGCCCCAGCATTTT. This sequence joins TRBV6-5 and TRBJ1-5; possibly TRBD1 for D (6 bases). Germline CDR1 and CDR2: MNHEY and SVGAGI. The CDR3 length is 14 residues. Trimming removed 5 bases at V and 6 bases at J, with 14 bases between.

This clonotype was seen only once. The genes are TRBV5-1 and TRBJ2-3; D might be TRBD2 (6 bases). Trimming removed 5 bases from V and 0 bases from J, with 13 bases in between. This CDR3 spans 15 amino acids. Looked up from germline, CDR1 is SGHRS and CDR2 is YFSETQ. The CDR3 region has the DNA TGCGCCAGCAGTCGGGAGCTGGTAAGCACAGATACGCAGTATTTT. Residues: CASSRELVSTDTQYF.

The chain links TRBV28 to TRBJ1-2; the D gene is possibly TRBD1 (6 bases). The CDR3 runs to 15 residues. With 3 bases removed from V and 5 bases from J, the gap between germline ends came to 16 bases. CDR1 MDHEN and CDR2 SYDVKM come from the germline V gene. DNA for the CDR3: TGTGCCAGCAGTTTTCTACAGGGTGGAGGGTATGGCTACACCTTC. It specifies CASSFLQGGGYGYTF.

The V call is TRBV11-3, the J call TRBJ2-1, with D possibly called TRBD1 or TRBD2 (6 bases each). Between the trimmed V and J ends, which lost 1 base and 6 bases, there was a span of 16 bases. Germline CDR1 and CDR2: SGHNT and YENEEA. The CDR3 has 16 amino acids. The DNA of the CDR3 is TGTGCCAGCAGCTTAGTAGCCGGGGGCCCAGGCAATGAGCAGTTCTTC. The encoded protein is CASSLVAGGPGNEQFF.

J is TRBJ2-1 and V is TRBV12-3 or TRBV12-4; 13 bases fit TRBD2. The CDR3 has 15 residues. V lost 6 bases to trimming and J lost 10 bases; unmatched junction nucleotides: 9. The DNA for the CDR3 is TGTGCCAGCAGCCTAACTAGCGGGGGGGCCGGGGAGCAGTTCTTC. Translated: CASSLTSGGAGEQFF.

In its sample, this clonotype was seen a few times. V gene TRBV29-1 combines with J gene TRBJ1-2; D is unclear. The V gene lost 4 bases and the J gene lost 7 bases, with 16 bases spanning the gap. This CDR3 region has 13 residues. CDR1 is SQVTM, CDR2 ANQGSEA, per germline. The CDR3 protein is CSVALRRSGGYTF. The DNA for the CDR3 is TGCAGCGTTGCTTTACGCCGTTCTGGTGGCTACACCTTC.

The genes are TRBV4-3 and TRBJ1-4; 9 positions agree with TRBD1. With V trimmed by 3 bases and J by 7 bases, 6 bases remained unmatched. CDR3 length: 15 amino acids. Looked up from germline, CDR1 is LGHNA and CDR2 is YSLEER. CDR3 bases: TGCGCCAGCAGCCATGACAGGGGGAAAGGTGAAAAACTGTTTTTT. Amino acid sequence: CASSHDRGKGEKLFF.

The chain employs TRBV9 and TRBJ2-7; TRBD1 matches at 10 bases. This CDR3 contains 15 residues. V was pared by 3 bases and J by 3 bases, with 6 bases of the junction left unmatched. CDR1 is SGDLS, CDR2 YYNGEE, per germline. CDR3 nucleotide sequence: TGTGCCAGCAGCGCGGGACAGGGGAATCGCTACGAGCAGTACTTC. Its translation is CASSAGQGNRYEQYF.

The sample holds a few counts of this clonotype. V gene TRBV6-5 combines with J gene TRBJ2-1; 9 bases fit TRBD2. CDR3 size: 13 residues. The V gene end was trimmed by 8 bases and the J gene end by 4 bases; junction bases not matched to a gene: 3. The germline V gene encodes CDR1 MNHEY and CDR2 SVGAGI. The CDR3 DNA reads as TGTGCCAGCCGGGCGGGGGGGTACAATGAGCAGTTCTTC. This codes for CASRAGGYNEQFF.

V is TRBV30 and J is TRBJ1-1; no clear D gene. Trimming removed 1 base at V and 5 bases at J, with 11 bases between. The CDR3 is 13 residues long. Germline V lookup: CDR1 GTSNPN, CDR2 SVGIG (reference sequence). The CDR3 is CAWSAFVRTEAFF. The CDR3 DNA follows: TGTGCCTGGAGTGCGTTTGTGAGAACTGAAGCTTTCTTT.

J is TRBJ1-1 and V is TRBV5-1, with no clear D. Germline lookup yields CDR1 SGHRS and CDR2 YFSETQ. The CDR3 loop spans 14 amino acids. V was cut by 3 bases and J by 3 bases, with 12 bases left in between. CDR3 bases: TGCGCCAGCAGCTCGCTGGACGGGGACACTGAAGCTTTCTTT. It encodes CASSSLDGDTEAFF.

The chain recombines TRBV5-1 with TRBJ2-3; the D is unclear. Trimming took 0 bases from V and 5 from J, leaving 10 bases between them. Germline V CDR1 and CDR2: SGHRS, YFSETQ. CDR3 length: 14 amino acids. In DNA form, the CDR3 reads TGCGCCAGCAGCTTGGATACAGAAGGAGATACGCAGTATTTT. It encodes CASSLDTEGDTQYF.